The entry that follows covers one T cell receptor beta chain sequence. Sequenced by immunoSEQ multiplex PCR; TCRdb stores in-frame clones only, minus some. Among just under 65,000 clones listed, about nine tenths were seen once. The data stem from a study of T cell changes during pregnancy in multiple sclerosis. From germline, CDR1 is MNHEY and CDR2 SMNVEV (reference sequence). CDR3 length: 13 amino acids. Trimming stripped 6 bases from V and 4 bases from J, with 13 bases between. The J gene is TRBJ2-7, the V gene TRBV27; possibly TRBD2 for D (6 bases). The receptor was isolated from a female donor in good health, enrolled as a control in a pregnancy study. Sequenced material: peripheral blood, taken in the second trimester of pregnancy. CDR3 region: CASSLTSPYEQYF. The CDR3 bases are TGTGCCAGCAGCCTAACTAGCCCTTACGAGCAGTACTTC.